This T cell receptor beta chain was retrieved from a study of blood T cell repertoires in COVID-19. Looking at the study overall: COVID-19 samples, acute and convalescent, were from the United States, Italy and Spain. The cDNA or gDNA used as material had been derived from T cells, B-cell-depleted T cells, or PBMCs.

In the authors' methods: Scientists estimated how many nucleated cells there were by amplifying reference gene primers. Clones were read by immunoSEQ multiplex PCR, and TCRdb kept only the in-frame ones, dropping some. That table is the source of V, J and clone size, and D and trimming were worked out from the DNA. The sample carries 130,000 to 150,000 clones, 79% recorded once. Trimming removed 0 bases from V and 1 base from J; junction bases left unmatched: 3. This CDR3 has 15 amino acids. Germline loops: CDR1 GTSNPN, CDR2 SVGIG (reference sequence). Seattle's cohort entered during active infection and was followed longitudinally.

The sample comprised peripheral blood. This receptor was identified in a woman in her seventies with COVID-19, enrolled during active disease. The chain couples TRBV30 to TRBJ1-5, with 7 bases matching TRBD1. Here the CDR3 DNA reads TGTGCCTGGAGTGTAGGGGGCAACAGCAATCAGCCCCAGCATTTT. Translated: CAWSVGGNSNQPQHF.